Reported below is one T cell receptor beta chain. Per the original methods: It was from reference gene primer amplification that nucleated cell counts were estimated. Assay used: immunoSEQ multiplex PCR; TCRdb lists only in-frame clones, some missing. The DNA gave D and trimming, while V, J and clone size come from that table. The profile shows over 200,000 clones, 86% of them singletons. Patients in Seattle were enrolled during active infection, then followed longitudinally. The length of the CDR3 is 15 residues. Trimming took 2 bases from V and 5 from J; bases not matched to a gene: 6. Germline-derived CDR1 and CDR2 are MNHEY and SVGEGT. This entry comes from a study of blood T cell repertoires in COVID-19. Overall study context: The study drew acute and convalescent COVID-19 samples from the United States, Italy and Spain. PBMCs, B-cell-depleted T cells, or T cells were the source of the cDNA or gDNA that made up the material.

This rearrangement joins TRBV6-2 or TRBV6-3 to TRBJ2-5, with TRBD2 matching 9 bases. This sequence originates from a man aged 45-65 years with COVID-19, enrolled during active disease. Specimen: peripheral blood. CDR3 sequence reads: CASSYGGGAFETQYF. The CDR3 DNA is TGTGCCAGCAGTTACGGCGGGGGGGCCTTCGAGACCCAGTACTTC.